This T cell receptor beta chain is from a study of blood T cells in healthy people across ages (dated by TCRdb to 2014 to 2015). Notes on the research overall: In model experiments, roughly one uniquely barcoded TCR beta cDNA molecule per two T cells was captured by template switching. Four age groups were formed from the donors: young (average 16 years), middle-aged (approximately 40), aged (around 62) and long-lived (around 80). Two additional independent replicas of 1 million unique cDNA reads from the same blood draw were analyzed for two donors (one aged 18 to 30 and one aged 80 or older). To avoid experimental bias, donors of different ages were distributed randomly across sequencing lanes. To track age-related changes in TCR beta repertoire diversity, the study relied on deep sequencing normalized with unique cDNA molecular identifiers. Broader findings and caveats from the paper: Estimates of total diversity based on one million sequenced T cells were regarded as lower bounds and as underestimates. Since profiling was done on bulk unsorted PBMCs, naive and antigen-experienced compartments could not be conclusively compared. A strong correlation was found between observed TCR beta diversity and the percentage of naive T cells measured by flow cytometry. The CMV infection status of donors was not known, potentially confounding age-related changes in expanded clonotypes. Observed TCR beta diversity per million T cells fell roughly linearly with age, and a significant reduction was already apparent by age about 38. Compared with the aged group, the long-lived group had more naive CD4+ T cells, fewer expanded clones and increased TCR diversity, a pattern suggesting age selection.

Receptors were amplified or captured by 5' RACE. Sequencing instrument: Illumina HiSeq 2500. The second PCR ran for about 6 to 11 cycles and used a J-beta primer mix along with a sample-barcoded 5' primer. Each TCR beta cDNA molecule received a unique molecular identifier from a template-switch 5' adaptor carrying 12 random nucleotides. Each sample yielded at least 2.5 million CDR3-containing paired-end reads. All of the RNA was converted into first-strand cDNA using the Mint cDNA synthesis kit, with a TRBC-specific oligonucleotide serving as the primer. After uracil-DNA glycosylase treatment, a first 18-cycle PCR used universal primers M1SS and BC2_uni_R on all cDNA. Processing in the source paper ran as follows. Normalization of each sample was performed by random selection of 1 million high-quality reads, each carrying a distinct molecular identifier. Instead of being binned into consensus sequences, reads that shared molecular identifiers were thrown out. MiTCR, with a Q25 quality threshold and the strictest error-elimination algorithm, was used for CDR3 identification, clonotype clustering and error correction. Lower-bound total TCR beta diversity was estimated with a nonparametric unseen species model using Euler transformation. TCRdb cleaned the public reads at Q25 with fastp, built clones with MiXCR and kept in-frame beta chains. Merged by CDR3 protein, the rows form single entries marked with the most common genes and DNA. TCRdb, not the original authors, processed these V and J calls. The sample data list roughly 1,800,000 distinct CDR3 sequences, and around half of these were observed just once. Together, the top ten hold approximately 2% of the sample.

Systemically healthy Caucasian individuals from Russia, approximately 39 in total and aged roughly 6 to 100 years, were included as donors. Ten milliliters of peripheral blood were collected from each donor into EDTA-treated Vacutainer tubes. Ficoll-Paque density-gradient centrifugation was used to isolate PBMCs, with at least 6.5 million obtained per sample. Total RNA, at least 6 micrograms per sample, was extracted from PBMCs with Trizol reagent. Naive CD45RAhigh/CD27high T cell percentages were measured by flow cytometry on a PBMC aliquot from every donor. For this chain, trimming is 3 bases at the V end and 4 bases at the J end, and the number of junction bases without a gene match is 5. CDR1 and CDR2 were assigned from the germline V gene (reference sequence) as MNHEY and SMNVEV. Spanning cysteine to phenylalanine, the CDR3 consists of 14 amino acids. Only the CDR3 part of the read is kept: 42 bases, read in frame from the first base.

Notes on this clonotype: Its binding antigen is unknown. The record has no base qualities; no much larger clone is one base away.

What was sequenced was blood. This receptor was identified in a woman aged 40 to 50 in good health. Recombination linked TRBV27 to TRBJ1-1, and 7 bases in between align with TRBD1. The DNA reads TGTGCCAGCAGTTTTAGGGGGCTGGGCACTGAAGCTTTCTTT. This is translated as CASSFRGLGTEAFF.